This is a list of T cell receptor beta chains from one sample in a study of immune evolution from preneoplasia to lung adenocarcinoma. The table came from immunoSEQ multiplex PCR; TCRdb's copy has only in-frame clones and leaves some out. The sample includes about 10,000 clones, more than 75% of them seen just once. Sequenced sample: FFPE minimally invasive lung adenocarcinoma tissue. The source is a person aged 65-85 years with lung adenocarcinoma. CDR3s include the opening cysteine and the closing phenylalanine or tryptophan. The order of the fields is CDR3 DNA, CDR3 protein, clone size, V gene, CDR3 length, D gene, J gene. A D gene is named only where the DNA matches it firmly. Clone sizes are given selectively: once, few, many, or a class where the clone is expanded.

cdr3_nt: TGTGCCTGGAGTGCGGGGGGCAATAATTCACCCCTCCACTTT
cdr3_aa: CAWSAGGNNSPLHF
clone_size: .
v_call: TRBV30
cdr3_length: 14
d_call: .
j_call: TRBJ1-6

cdr3_nt: TGTGCCAGCAGCTTATGGCAGGACACCGGGGAGCTGTTTTTT
cdr3_aa: CASSLWQDTGELFF
clone_size: .
v_call: TRBV5-4
cdr3_length: 14
d_call: .
j_call: TRBJ2-2

cdr3_nt: TGTGCCAGTCAAAACAGGGGTGAAGGCTTTACTGGAAACACCATATATTTT
cdr3_aa: CASQNRGEGFTGNTIYF
clone_size: few
v_call: TRBV7-9
cdr3_length: 17
d_call: TRBD1
j_call: TRBJ1-3

cdr3_nt: TGTGCCATCAGCGACATGCGGTCATCCGGGGAGCTGTTTTTT
cdr3_aa: CAISDMRSSGELFF
clone_size: .
v_call: TRBV10-3
cdr3_length: 14
d_call: .
j_call: TRBJ2-2

cdr3_nt: TGTGCCAGTAAAAGGGGGGCATTGGGTTATAGCAATCAGCCCCAGCATTTT
cdr3_aa: CASKRGALGYSNQPQHF
clone_size: .
v_call: TRBV19
cdr3_length: 17
d_call: .
j_call: TRBJ1-5

cdr3_nt: TGTGCCAGCAGCTCGCTTCGACAAGGAGTGCAGTACTTC
cdr3_aa: CASSSLRQGVQYF
clone_size: .
v_call: TRBV5-8
cdr3_length: 13
d_call: .
j_call: TRBJ2-7

cdr3_nt: TGTGCCAGTACAGGTGGGGGAGAGACCCAGTACTTC
cdr3_aa: CASTGGGETQYF
clone_size: .
v_call: TRBV7-9
cdr3_length: 12
d_call: .
j_call: TRBJ2-5

cdr3_nt: TGTGCCAGCTTACGAGGAGGGAATTATGGAAACACCATATATTTT
cdr3_aa: CASLRGGNYGNTIYF
clone_size: .
v_call: TRBV13
cdr3_length: 15
d_call: .
j_call: TRBJ1-3

cdr3_nt: TGTGCCTGGGCGACAGGTCCTTTCGATGAGCAGTTCTTC
cdr3_aa: CAWATGPFDEQFF
clone_size: .
v_call: TRBV30
cdr3_length: 13
d_call: .
j_call: TRBJ2-1

cdr3_nt: TGTGCCTGGAGTGCGGGGGAGGGGTCCAATGAGCAGTTCTTC
cdr3_aa: CAWSAGEGSNEQFF
clone_size: .
v_call: TRBV30
cdr3_length: 14
d_call: TRBD2
j_call: TRBJ2-1

cdr3_nt: TGTGCCAGCAGGACCCTCACCGGGGAGCTGTTTTTT
cdr3_aa: CASRTLTGELFF
clone_size: few
v_call: TRBV28
cdr3_length: 12
d_call: .
j_call: TRBJ2-2

cdr3_nt: TGCGCCAGCAGCGTTGGGACCACATCCTTTTTAAGCACAGATACGCAGTATTTT
cdr3_aa: CASSVGTTSFLSTDTQYF
clone_size: .
v_call: TRBV4-3
cdr3_length: 18
d_call: .
j_call: TRBJ2-3

cdr3_nt: TGTGCCTGGAGTGTACGCGGAGGGGGAGCTTCCTACGAGCAGTACTTC
cdr3_aa: CAWSVRGGGASYEQYF
clone_size: .
v_call: TRBV30
cdr3_length: 16
d_call: .
j_call: TRBJ2-7

cdr3_nt: TGTGCCAGCAGCCTTAGCGGCTGGAACACTGAAGCTTTCTTT
cdr3_aa: CASSLSGWNTEAFF
clone_size: .
v_call: TRBV7-2
cdr3_length: 14
d_call: .
j_call: TRBJ1-1

cdr3_nt: TGTGCCAGCAGTGGACAGCCTAATAACTATGGCTACACCTTC
cdr3_aa: CASSGQPNNYGYTF
clone_size: .
v_call: TRBV2
cdr3_length: 14
d_call: .
j_call: TRBJ1-2

cdr3_nt: TGTGCCAGCAGCTTAGGTAGGGGGGCCTACAATGAGCAGTTCTTC
cdr3_aa: CASSLGRGAYNEQFF
clone_size: .
v_call: TRBV7-2
cdr3_length: 15
d_call: .
j_call: TRBJ2-1

cdr3_nt: TGTGCCAGCAGCGTAGGGGTAGGGAGCAATCAGCCCCAGCATTTT
cdr3_aa: CASSVGVGSNQPQHF
clone_size: once
v_call: TRBV5-5
cdr3_length: 15
d_call: .
j_call: TRBJ1-5

cdr3_nt: TGTGCCAGCAGCTTGGACCGAAGGGCCCGTGGCTACACCTTC
cdr3_aa: CASSLDRRARGYTF
clone_size: .
v_call: TRBV7-2
cdr3_length: 14
d_call: .
j_call: TRBJ1-2

cdr3_nt: TGCGCCAGCAGCCAGTCGGGAGCTCATAATTCACCCCTCCACTTT
cdr3_aa: CASSQSGAHNSPLHF
clone_size: .
v_call: TRBV4-1
cdr3_length: 15
d_call: .
j_call: TRBJ1-6

cdr3_nt: TGTGCCTGGGCCTCACAGGGGTTCAATCAGCCCCAGCATTTT
cdr3_aa: CAWASQGFNQPQHF
clone_size: .
v_call: TRBV30
cdr3_length: 14
d_call: TRBD1
j_call: TRBJ1-5

cdr3_nt: TGTGCCAGTAGCGGGCGGGAGGGCAGGGAGACCCAGTACTTC
cdr3_aa: CASSGREGRETQYF
clone_size: .
v_call: TRBV19
cdr3_length: 14
d_call: TRBD2
j_call: TRBJ2-5

cdr3_nt: TGTGCCAGCAGCTCGACGTGGGACAACTATGGCTACACCTTC
cdr3_aa: CASSSTWDNYGYTF
clone_size: .
v_call: TRBV9
cdr3_length: 14
d_call: .
j_call: TRBJ1-2

cdr3_nt: TGTGCCAGCAGAGAGGGGGCGAGCAATCAGCCCCAGCATTTT
cdr3_aa: CASREGASNQPQHF
clone_size: .
v_call: TRBV2
cdr3_length: 14
d_call: TRBD1
j_call: TRBJ1-5

cdr3_nt: TGCGCCAGCAGTCAACCCCCAGGGGGCTCAAACACCATATATTTT
cdr3_aa: CASSQPPGGSNTIYF
clone_size: .
v_call: TRBV23-1
cdr3_length: 15
d_call: TRBD1
j_call: TRBJ1-3

cdr3_nt: TGTGCCAGTCGGGGGCCCTCCCCCACCTACGAGCAGTACTTC
cdr3_aa: CASRGPSPTYEQYF
clone_size: .
v_call: TRBV2
cdr3_length: 14
d_call: .
j_call: TRBJ2-7

cdr3_nt: TGTGCCAGCAGCCAGGGGGCAACTGATGAGCAGTTCTTC
cdr3_aa: CASSQGATDEQFF
clone_size: .
v_call: TRBV6-4
cdr3_length: 13
d_call: TRBD1
j_call: TRBJ2-1

cdr3_nt: TGTGCCAGCAGCTTAGAGGGTACGGATACGCAGTATTTT
cdr3_aa: CASSLEGTDTQYF
clone_size: .
v_call: TRBV7-9
cdr3_length: 13
d_call: .
j_call: TRBJ2-3

cdr3_nt: TGCGCCAGCAGCCCGATCCAGGGGAGCTCTGGAAACACCATATATTTT
cdr3_aa: CASSPIQGSSGNTIYF
clone_size: .
v_call: TRBV4-3
cdr3_length: 16
d_call: .
j_call: TRBJ1-3

cdr3_nt: TGCGCCAGCAGTGAGGAGGACCGGCACACCATATATTTT
cdr3_aa: CASSEEDRHTIYF
clone_size: .
v_call: TRBV10-1
cdr3_length: 13
d_call: .
j_call: TRBJ1-3

cdr3_nt: TGTGCCAGCAGCTTATTGTCTAGCGGGGGGGATCCGCAGTATTTT
cdr3_aa: CASSLLSSGGDPQYF
clone_size: .
v_call: TRBV7-9
cdr3_length: 15
d_call: TRBD2
j_call: TRBJ2-3

cdr3_nt: TGTGCCAGCGCCAGCGACGGAGTAAGCTATGGCTACACCTTC
cdr3_aa: CASASDGVSYGYTF
clone_size: .
v_call: TRBV11-2
cdr3_length: 14
d_call: .
j_call: TRBJ1-2

cdr3_nt: TGTGCCAGCAGTCCTACCGGGACTAGCGGGACGGGAGGAGGGCAGTATTTT
cdr3_aa: CASSPTGTSGTGGGQYF
clone_size: .
v_call: TRBV7-3
cdr3_length: 17
d_call: TRBD2
j_call: TRBJ2-3

cdr3_nt: TGTGCCAGCAGCTTAGAGGCGTCGGCTACGGGAGGCTACACCTTC
cdr3_aa: CASSLEASATGGYTF
clone_size: .
v_call: TRBV11-2
cdr3_length: 15
d_call: .
j_call: TRBJ1-2

cdr3_nt: TGTGCCAGCAGCTTAGGCTTTGCAGGGGCTTCTGGAAACACCATATATTTT
cdr3_aa: CASSLGFAGASGNTIYF
clone_size: large
v_call: TRBV7-8
cdr3_length: 17
d_call: .
j_call: TRBJ1-3

cdr3_nt: TGTGCCAGCAGCTTAGGAGGGAGCCCGAACACTGAAGCTTTCTTT
cdr3_aa: CASSLGGSPNTEAFF
clone_size: .
v_call: TRBV7-9
cdr3_length: 15
d_call: .
j_call: TRBJ1-1

cdr3_nt: TGTGCCAGCTCACCCAATAGCGGGAGGGCCTCGGGGACCCAGTACTTC
cdr3_aa: CASSPNSGRASGTQYF
clone_size: .
v_call: TRBV18
cdr3_length: 16
d_call: TRBD2
j_call: TRBJ2-5

cdr3_nt: TGTGCCAGCAGTTACAACAGGGGACAGGAGACCCAGTACTTC
cdr3_aa: CASSYNRGQETQYF
clone_size: .
v_call: TRBV6-5
cdr3_length: 14
d_call: TRBD1
j_call: TRBJ2-5

cdr3_nt: TGTGCCAGCAGCCACAGCTACGAGCAGTACTTC
cdr3_aa: CASSHSYEQYF
clone_size: .
v_call: TRBV6-6
cdr3_length: 11
d_call: .
j_call: TRBJ2-7

cdr3_nt: TGTGCCAGCAGCTTAGCGTCGGGACATGTGAGCTCCTACGAGCAGTACTTC
cdr3_aa: CASSLASGHVSSYEQYF
clone_size: .
v_call: TRBV7-9
cdr3_length: 17
d_call: .
j_call: TRBJ2-7

cdr3_nt: TGTGCCAGTAGTAGTGGAAACACCATATATTTT
cdr3_aa: CASSSGNTIYF
clone_size: .
v_call: TRBV19
cdr3_length: 11
d_call: .
j_call: TRBJ1-3

cdr3_nt: TGCGCCAGCAGCCAAGATAGCAATCAGCCCCAGCATTTT
cdr3_aa: CASSQDSNQPQHF
clone_size: medium-sized
v_call: TRBV4-3
cdr3_length: 13
d_call: .
j_call: TRBJ1-5

cdr3_nt: TGTGCCAGCAGCTTGAGTTTCCTCCAGGGGTCCTACGAGCAGTACTTC
cdr3_aa: CASSLSFLQGSYEQYF
clone_size: .
v_call: TRBV5-5
cdr3_length: 16
d_call: .
j_call: TRBJ2-7

cdr3_nt: TGTGCCAGCAGTTCACCCTGGAAGGGGAAGACCTACGAGCAGTACTTC
cdr3_aa: CASSSPWKGKTYEQYF
clone_size: .
v_call: TRBV28
cdr3_length: 16
d_call: .
j_call: TRBJ2-7

cdr3_nt: TGTGCCAGCGGGAGTACCGGGACTAGCGTGTCGTACTCCTACGAGCAGTACTTC
cdr3_aa: CASGSTGTSVSYSYEQYF
clone_size: .
v_call: TRBV27
cdr3_length: 18
d_call: TRBD2
j_call: TRBJ2-7

cdr3_nt: TGTGCCAGCAGTCTCCAAGGGGGTTTAACTGGAAACACCATATATTTT
cdr3_aa: CASSLQGGLTGNTIYF
clone_size: .
v_call: TRBV7-2
cdr3_length: 16
d_call: .
j_call: TRBJ1-3

cdr3_nt: TGTGCCACCCAAAGGCCGGGAAGCAATCAGCCCCAGCATTTT
cdr3_aa: CATQRPGSNQPQHF
clone_size: .
v_call: TRBV28
cdr3_length: 14
d_call: .
j_call: TRBJ1-5

cdr3_nt: TGTGCCAGCAGCCAGCGGGGACTAGCGGGGGGCGCAAGCTCCTACAATGAGCAGTTCTTC
cdr3_aa: CASSQRGLAGGASSYNEQFF
clone_size: .
v_call: TRBV4-2
cdr3_length: 20
d_call: TRBD2
j_call: TRBJ2-1

cdr3_nt: TGTGCCAGCAGTCCAACGACCACCGGGGAGACCCAGCACTTC
cdr3_aa: CASSPTTTGETQHF
clone_size: .
v_call: TRBV28
cdr3_length: 14
d_call: .
j_call: TRBJ2-5

cdr3_nt: TGTGCCAGCAACCCGCAGGGGTTCGCTGAAGCTTTCTTT
cdr3_aa: CASNPQGFAEAFF
clone_size: .
v_call: TRBV7-8
cdr3_length: 13
d_call: .
j_call: TRBJ1-1

cdr3_nt: TGTGCCAGCAGCCGCGCCGACGGGCAATACAATGAGCAGTTCTTC
cdr3_aa: CASSRADGQYNEQFF
clone_size: .
v_call: TRBV7-3
cdr3_length: 15
d_call: .
j_call: TRBJ2-1

cdr3_nt: TGTGCCAGCAGCGGTAGCGGGAGATACAATGAGCAGTTCTTC
cdr3_aa: CASSGSGRYNEQFF
clone_size: few
v_call: TRBV2
cdr3_length: 14
d_call: TRBD2
j_call: TRBJ2-1

cdr3_nt: TGTGCCAGCAGCTTAGCCGAGCGGGCCAAAAACATTCAGTACTTC
cdr3_aa: CASSLAERAKNIQYF
clone_size: .
v_call: TRBV7-2
cdr3_length: 15
d_call: .
j_call: TRBJ2-4

cdr3_nt: TGTGCCTTAAAAAACCGCTTGGGACAGGGTTACAATGAGCAGTTCTTC
cdr3_aa: CALKNRLGQGYNEQFF
clone_size: .
v_call: TRBV30
cdr3_length: 16
d_call: TRBD1
j_call: TRBJ2-1

cdr3_nt: TGTGCCAGCTCGTCAGGACAGGGTTATTCACCCCTCCACTTT
cdr3_aa: CASSSGQGYSPLHF
clone_size: .
v_call: TRBV18
cdr3_length: 14
d_call: TRBD1
j_call: TRBJ1-6

cdr3_nt: TGTGCCTGGAGTGTGGGGCGGAGCGGGGGGCCACCAACGAACACCGGGGAGCTGTTTTTT
cdr3_aa: CAWSVGRSGGPPTNTGELFF
clone_size: .
v_call: TRBV30
cdr3_length: 20
d_call: TRBD2
j_call: TRBJ2-2

cdr3_nt: TGTGCCAGCAGTGGGGAGTCTAAGGAGCAGTACTTC
cdr3_aa: CASSGESKEQYF
clone_size: .
v_call: TRBV2
cdr3_length: 12
d_call: .
j_call: TRBJ2-7

cdr3_nt: TGTGCCAGCAGCCTAGGACAGAAGCAAGAGACCCAGTACTTC
cdr3_aa: CASSLGQKQETQYF
clone_size: few
v_call: TRBV7-2
cdr3_length: 14
d_call: .
j_call: TRBJ2-5

cdr3_nt: TGCGCCAGCAGCTCGGACGGCTCCTACGAGCAGTACTTC
cdr3_aa: CASSSDGSYEQYF
clone_size: once
v_call: TRBV5-1
cdr3_length: 13
d_call: .
j_call: TRBJ2-7

cdr3_nt: TGCAGCGTTGAGTTCACGAACACTGAAGCTTTCTTT
cdr3_aa: CSVEFTNTEAFF
clone_size: .
v_call: TRBV29-1
cdr3_length: 12
d_call: .
j_call: TRBJ1-1